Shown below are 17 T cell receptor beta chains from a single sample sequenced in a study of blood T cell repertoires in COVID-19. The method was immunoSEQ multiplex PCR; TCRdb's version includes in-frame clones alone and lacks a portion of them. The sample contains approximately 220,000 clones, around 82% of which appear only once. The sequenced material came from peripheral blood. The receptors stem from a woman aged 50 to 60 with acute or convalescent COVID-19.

This CDR3 is CASGAGGYEQYF. CDR3 sequence (DNA): TGCGCCAGCGGGGCAGGGGGGTACGAGCAGTACTTC. The chain uses TRBV5-1 and TRBJ2-7, with TRBD1 as a possible D gene (7 bases). The ends were cut back, 7 bases at V and 4 bases at J, with 12 bases in the middle. The CDR3 loop spans 12 amino acids. Germline CDR1 reads SGHRS; CDR2 reads YFSETQ.

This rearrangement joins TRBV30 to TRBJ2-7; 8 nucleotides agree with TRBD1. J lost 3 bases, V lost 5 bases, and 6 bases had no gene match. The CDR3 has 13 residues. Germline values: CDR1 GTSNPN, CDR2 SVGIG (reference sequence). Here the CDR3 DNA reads TGTGCCTGGGCGGACAGGGCACACTACGAGCAGTACTTC. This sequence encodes CAWADRAHYEQYF.

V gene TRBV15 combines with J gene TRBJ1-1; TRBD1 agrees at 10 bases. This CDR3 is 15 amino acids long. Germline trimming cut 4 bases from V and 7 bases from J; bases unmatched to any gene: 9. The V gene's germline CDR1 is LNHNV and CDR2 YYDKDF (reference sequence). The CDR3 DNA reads TGTGCCACCAGCAAAGACAGGGGGCTATTCGGTGAAGCTTTCTTT. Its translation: CATSKDRGLFGEAFF.

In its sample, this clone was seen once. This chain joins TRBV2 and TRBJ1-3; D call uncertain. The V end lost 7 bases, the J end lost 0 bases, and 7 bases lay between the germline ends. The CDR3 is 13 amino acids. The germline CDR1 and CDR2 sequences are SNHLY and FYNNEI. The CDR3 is CASKAASGNTIYF. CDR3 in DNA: TGTGCCAGCAAGGCGGCCTCTGGAAACACCATATATTTT.

The CDR3 DNA is TGCGCCAGCAGCTTGCATCCGGGATCCTACGAGCAGTACTTC. Protein sequence: CASSLHPGSYEQYF. The chain has TRBV5-1 and TRBJ2-7; D might be TRBD2 (5 bases). Germline CDR1 and CDR2: SGHRS and YFSETQ. CDR3 length: 14 amino acids. V was pared by 1 base and J by 1 base, with 9 bases between.

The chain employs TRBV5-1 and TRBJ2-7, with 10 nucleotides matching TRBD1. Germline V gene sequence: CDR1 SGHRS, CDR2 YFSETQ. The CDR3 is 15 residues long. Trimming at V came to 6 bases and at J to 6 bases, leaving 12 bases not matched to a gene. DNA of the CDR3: TGCGCCAGCACGGCCCCGGGACAGGGGTTCTCCGAGCAGTACTTC. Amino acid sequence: CASTAPGQGFSEQYF.

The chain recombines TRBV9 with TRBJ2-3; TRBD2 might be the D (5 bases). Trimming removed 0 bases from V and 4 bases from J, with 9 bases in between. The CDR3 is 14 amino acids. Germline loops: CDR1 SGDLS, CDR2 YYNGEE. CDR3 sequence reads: CASSVGLAPDTQYF. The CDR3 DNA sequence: TGTGCCAGCAGCGTAGGCCTAGCTCCAGATACGCAGTATTTT.

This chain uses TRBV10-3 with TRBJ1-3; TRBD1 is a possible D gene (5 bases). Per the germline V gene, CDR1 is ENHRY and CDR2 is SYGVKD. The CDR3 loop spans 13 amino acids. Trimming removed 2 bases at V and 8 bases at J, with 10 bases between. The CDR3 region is CAISEQGEDTIYF. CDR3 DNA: TGTGCCATCAGTGAGCAGGGCGAGGACACCATATATTTT.

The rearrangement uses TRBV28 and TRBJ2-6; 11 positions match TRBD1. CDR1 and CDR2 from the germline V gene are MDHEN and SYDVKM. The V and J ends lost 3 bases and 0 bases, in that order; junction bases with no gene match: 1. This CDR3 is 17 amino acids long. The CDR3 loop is CASSLDRGLSGANVLTF. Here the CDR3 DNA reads TGTGCCAGCAGTTTGGACAGGGGGCTCTCTGGGGCCAACGTCCTGACTTTC. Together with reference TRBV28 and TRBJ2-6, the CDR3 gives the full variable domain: DVKVTQSSRYLVKRTGEKVFLECVQDMDHENMFWYRQDPGLGLRLIYFSYDVKMKEKGDIPEGYSVSREKKERFSLILESASTNQTSMYLCASSLDRGLSGANVLTFGAGSRLTVL.

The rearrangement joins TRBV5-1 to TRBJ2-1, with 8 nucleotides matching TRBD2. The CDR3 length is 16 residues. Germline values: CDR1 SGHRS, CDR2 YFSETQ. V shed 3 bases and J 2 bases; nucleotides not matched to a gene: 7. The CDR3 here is CASSWTGTRTYNEQFF. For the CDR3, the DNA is TGCGCCAGCAGCTGGACCGGGACTAGGACCTACAATGAGCAGTTCTTC.

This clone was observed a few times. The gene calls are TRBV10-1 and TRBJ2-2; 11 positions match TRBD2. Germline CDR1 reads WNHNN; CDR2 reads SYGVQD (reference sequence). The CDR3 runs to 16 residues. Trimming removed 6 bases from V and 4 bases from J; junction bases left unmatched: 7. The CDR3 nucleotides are TGCGCCAGCAGCGGCCGTAGCGGGAGGGCCACCGGGGAGCTGTTTTTT. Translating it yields CASSGRSGRATGELFF.

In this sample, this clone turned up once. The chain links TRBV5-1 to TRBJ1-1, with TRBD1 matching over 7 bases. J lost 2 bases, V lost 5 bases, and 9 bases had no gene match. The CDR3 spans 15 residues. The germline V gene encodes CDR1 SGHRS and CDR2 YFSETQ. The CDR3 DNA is TGCGCCAGCAGTTTTCAGACAGGGCAAAACACTGAAGCTTTCTTT. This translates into CASSFQTGQNTEAFF. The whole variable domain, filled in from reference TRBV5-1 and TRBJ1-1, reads KAGVTQTPRYLIKTRGQQVTLSCSPISGHRSVSWYQQTPGQGLQFLFEYFSETQRNKGNFPGRFSGRQFSNSRSEMNVSTLELGDSALYLCASSFQTGQNTEAFFGQGTRLTVV.

CDR3 protein: CASSPLTSSSYNEQFF. The CDR3 coding sequence is TGTGCCAGCAGCCCCTTGACTAGCAGCTCCTACAATGAGCAGTTCTTC. This chain connects TRBV14 to TRBJ2-1, with 7 bases that match TRBD2. Trimming at V came to 4 bases and at J to 0 bases, leaving 6 bases not matched to a gene. The germline CDR1 and CDR2 sequences are SGHDN and FVKESK. There are 16 residues in the CDR3.

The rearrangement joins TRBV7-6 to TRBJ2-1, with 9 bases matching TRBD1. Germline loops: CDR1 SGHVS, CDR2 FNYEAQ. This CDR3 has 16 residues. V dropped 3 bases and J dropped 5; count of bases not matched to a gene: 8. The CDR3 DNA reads TGTGCCAGCAGCTTGGGCGCGGGACAGGGCCACAATGAGCAGTTCTTC. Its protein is CASSLGAGQGHNEQFF.

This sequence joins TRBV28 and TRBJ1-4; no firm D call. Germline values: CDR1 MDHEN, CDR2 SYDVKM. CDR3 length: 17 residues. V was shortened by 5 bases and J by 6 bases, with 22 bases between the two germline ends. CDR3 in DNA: TGTGCCAGCAGTCCTCCCTTTCCAGGCAACTCTGATGAAAAACTGTTTTTT. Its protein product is CASSPPFPGNSDEKLFF.

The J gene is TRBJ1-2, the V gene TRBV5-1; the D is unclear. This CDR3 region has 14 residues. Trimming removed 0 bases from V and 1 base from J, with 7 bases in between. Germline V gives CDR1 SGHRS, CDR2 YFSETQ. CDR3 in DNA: TGCGCCAGCAGCTTGGGAGGGAGTAACTATGGCTACACCTTC. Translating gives CASSLGGSNYGYTF.

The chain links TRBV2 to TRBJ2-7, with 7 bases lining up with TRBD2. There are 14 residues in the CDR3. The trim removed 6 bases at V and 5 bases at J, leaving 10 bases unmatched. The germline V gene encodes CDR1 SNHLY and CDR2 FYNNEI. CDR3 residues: CASSRDGLGDEQYF. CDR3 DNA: TGTGCCAGCAGCCGGGACGGACTAGGGGACGAGCAGTACTTC.